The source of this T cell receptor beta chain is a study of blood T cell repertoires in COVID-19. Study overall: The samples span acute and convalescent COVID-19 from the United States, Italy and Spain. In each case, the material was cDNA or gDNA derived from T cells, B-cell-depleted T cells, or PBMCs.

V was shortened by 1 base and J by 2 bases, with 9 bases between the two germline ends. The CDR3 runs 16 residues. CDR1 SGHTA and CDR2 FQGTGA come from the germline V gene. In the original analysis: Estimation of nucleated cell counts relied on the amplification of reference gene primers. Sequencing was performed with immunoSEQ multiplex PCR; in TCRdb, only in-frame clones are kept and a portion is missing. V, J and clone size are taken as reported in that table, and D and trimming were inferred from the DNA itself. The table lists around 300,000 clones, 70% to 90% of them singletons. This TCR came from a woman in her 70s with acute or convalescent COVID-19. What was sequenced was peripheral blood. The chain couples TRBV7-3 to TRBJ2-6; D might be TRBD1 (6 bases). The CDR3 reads CASSLSGGAGANVLTF. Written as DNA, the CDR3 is TGTGCCAGCAGCTTAAGTGGGGGCGCTGGGGCCAACGTCCTGACTTTC.